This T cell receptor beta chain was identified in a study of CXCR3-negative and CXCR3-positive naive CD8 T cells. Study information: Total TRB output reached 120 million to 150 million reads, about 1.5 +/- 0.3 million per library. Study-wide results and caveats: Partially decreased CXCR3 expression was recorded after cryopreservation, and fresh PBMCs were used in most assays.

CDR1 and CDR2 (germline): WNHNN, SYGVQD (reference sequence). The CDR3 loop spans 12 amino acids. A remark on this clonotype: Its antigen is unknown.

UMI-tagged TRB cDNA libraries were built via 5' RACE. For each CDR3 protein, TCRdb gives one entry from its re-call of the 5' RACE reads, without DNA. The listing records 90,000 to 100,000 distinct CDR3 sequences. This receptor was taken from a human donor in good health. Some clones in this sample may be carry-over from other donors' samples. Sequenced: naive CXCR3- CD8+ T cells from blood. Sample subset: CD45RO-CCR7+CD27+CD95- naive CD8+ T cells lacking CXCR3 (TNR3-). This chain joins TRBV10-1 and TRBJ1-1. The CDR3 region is CASNRRNTEAFF.